This T cell receptor beta chain was identified in a study of OX40 agonist ivuxolimab in advanced cancers. Study-wide context: The costimulatory receptor OX40 (CD134) was targeted by ivuxolimab, a fully human IgG2 agonistic monoclonal antibody. Intravenous ivuxolimab was administered to patients every 2 weeks at six dose levels: 0.01, 0.1, 0.3, 1.5, 3 and 10 mg/kg. Of the roughly 51 dose-escalation patients, hepatocellular carcinoma was present in around 20, melanoma in approximately 15, renal cell carcinoma in 9 and head and neck cancer in 9. A male proportion of roughly 80% and a mean age of approximately 61 years, ranging from about 23 to 90, were recorded for the dose-escalation cohort. Patients were allowed to have had prior anti-PD-1, anti-PD-L1 or anti-CTLA-4 therapy, and less than 45% of the dose-escalation patients had previously received checkpoint inhibitors. Partial responses were achieved by three dose-escalation patients, of whom one had hepatocellular carcinoma and two had cutaneous melanoma. The purpose of peripheral TCRbeta sequencing was to test whether ivuxolimab changed TCR sequence diversity and led to clonal T-cell expansion. The paper reports the monotherapy dose-escalation portion (N of about 50 patients) of the phase I ivuxolimab trial.

Broader findings and caveats from the paper: The antigen specificity of the clonally expanded peripheral T cells was not determined. Low levels of normalized T-cell clonal expansion were also seen in some patients who did not respond. At doses from 0.1 to 3.0 mg/kg, clonal expansion was seen in both CD4+ and CD8+ blood T cells between baseline and week 6. In the 0.1-3.0 mg/kg groups, partial responders were among the patients with the lowest normalized peripheral clonal expansion, particularly in CD8+ T cells. After ivuxolimab, CD8+ T cells had more expanded clones than CD4+ T cells on average.

Trimming removed 3 bases from V and 2 bases from J; the gene matches leave 7 bases unexplained. The cysteine opens and the phenylalanine closes a CDR3 of 16 amino acids. Just the 48-base CDR3 DNA is kept, in frame starting at base 1. Taken from the germline V gene, the CDR1 and CDR2 loops are MDHEN and SYDVKM. Notes on this clone: The antigen this receptor binds is unknown. The record has no base qualities; no much larger clone is one base away.

The trial excluded patients who had a history of autoimmune disease or who were on systemic immunosuppression. Peripheral blood for TCR sequencing was drawn from every dose cohort at baseline, at cycle 4 day 1 and at cycle 7 day 1. Samples were obtained from an open-label, multicenter, first-in-human phase I dose-escalation trial of ivuxolimab. The trial enrolled adults with locally advanced or metastatic head and neck squamous cell, hepatocellular, melanoma or renal cell carcinoma. Before TCR sequencing, CD4+ T cells and CD8+ T cells from peripheral blood were sorted into separate populations. Genomic DNA was isolated from the sorted cells so that the TCRbeta CDR3 region could be sequenced. TCRbeta CDR3 regions were sequenced using the immunoSEQ Assay. In its TCRdb copy, this immuneACCESS table keeps in-frame sequences only and misses some clones. Where compared with another copy, unresolved V genes explain less than half of these, and the others have no known cause. Recorded for this sample are approximately 75,000 clones; about 85% of them occurred a single time. Of the sample, 5% to 6.5% falls within the top ten clones.

The chain links TRBV28 with TRBJ2-3; 8 middle bases align to TRBD1. This clonotype originated in an adult with an advanced solid tumor such as melanoma, head and neck, liver or kidney cancer. Here the sequenced sample was CD4+ or CD8+ T cells sorted from blood, taken in a trial of the OX40 agonist ivuxolimab. CDR3 sequence: CASSFLGQGPTDTQYF. The base sequence is TGTGCCAGCAGTTTTCTCGGACAGGGACCCACAGATACGCAGTATTTT.